This entry lists 23 T cell receptor beta chains sequenced from one sample in a study of T-cell reconstitution after alpha-beta-depleted transplantation in children. Preparation of the TCRbeta library involved a method that used unique molecular identifiers. MiXCR, applied by TCRdb to the PCR reads, yields one record per CDR3 protein. The top ten clones hold about 15% of a sample with approximately 100,000 distinct CDR3 sequences, about 12% of them seen once. The sequencing here drew on PBMCs from the stem cell graft donor, taken from the stem cell graft. The receptors derive from a human donor who donated a stem cell graft to a child with inherited bone marrow failure.

This clonotype has at least ten counts. V and J are TRBV7-9 and TRBJ1-1, with TRBD1 matching 8 bases. The J segment lost 5 bases and the V segment lost 5 bases, leaving 10 bases of the junction unmatched. The CDR3 spans 15 residues. Germline lookup yields CDR1 SEHNR and CDR2 FQNEAQ (reference sequence). The CDR3 sequence is CASSVRTGRRTEAFF. CDR3 in DNA: TGTGCCAGCAGCGTTCGGACAGGGAGAAGAACTGAAGCTTTCTTT.

The chain employs TRBV6-1 and TRBJ2-7; 7 nucleotides match TRBD2. Germline CDR1 reads MNHNS; CDR2 reads SASEGT. V was pared by 2 bases and J by 3 bases, with 7 bases of the junction left unmatched. The length of the CDR3 is 15 residues. CDR3 sequence reads: CASSERGGFNYEQYF. The CDR3, as DNA: TGTGCCAGCAGTGAAAGGGGAGGGTTCAACTACGAGCAGTACTTC.

In this sample, this clonotype turned up many times. The chain couples TRBV5-5 to TRBJ1-4; 7 bases are shared with TRBD1. CDR1 SGHKS and CDR2 YYEKEE come from the germline V gene (reference sequence). The CDR3 sequence is 15 residues long. The junction had 11 bases not matched to a gene; V was cut back by 7 bases and J by 5 bases. Here the CDR3 DNA reads TGTGCCAGCTCGAGACAGGGTCGCCTGAATGAAAAACTGTTTTTT. Translated: CASSRQGRLNEKLFF. The complete variable domain, with remaining parts taken from reference TRBV5-5 and TRBJ1-4, reads DAGVTQSPTHLIKTRGQQVTLRCSPISGHKSVSWYQQVLGQGPQFIFQYYEKEERGRGNFPDRFSARQFPNYSSELNVNALLLGDSALYLCASSRQGRLNEKLFFGSGTQLSVL.

This clonotype occurred many times. The chain has TRBV5-1 and TRBJ1-1; D ambiguous. CDR3 size: 11 residues. V was pared by 6 bases and J by 5 bases, with 8 bases between. In germline, CDR1 is SGHRS, CDR2 YFSETQ. The CDR3 sequence: CASTLGTEAFF. CDR3 in DNA: TGCGCCAGCACTCTAGGGACTGAAGCTTTCTTT.

This clonotype was seen at least ten times. The chain carries TRBV5-5 and TRBJ1-5, with 8 bases fitting TRBD1. Germline values: CDR1 SGHKS, CDR2 YYEKEE (reference sequence). This CDR3 is 14 amino acids long. V was pared by 2 bases and J by 7 bases, with 5 bases of the junction left unmatched. The CDR3 loop reads CASSLTGGNQPQHF. The DNA of the CDR3 is TGTGCCAGCAGCTTAACAGGGGGAAACCAGCCCCAGCATTTT.

This clonotype appeared many times. V usage is TRBV9 and J usage is TRBJ2-1; 9 nucleotides align to TRBD1. The CDR3 contains 16 residues. Per the germline V gene, CDR1 is SGDLS and CDR2 is YYNGEE. The junction had 12 bases not matched to a gene; V was cut back by 4 bases and J by 7 bases. CDR3 in amino acids: CASSRSPGQGRNEQFF. In DNA, the CDR3 is TGTGCCAGCAGCCGATCCCCGGGACAGGGCAGAAATGAGCAGTTCTTC.

In its sample, this clonotype was seen many times. The chain couples TRBV20-1 to TRBJ1-1; TRBD1 aligns across 7 bases. Trimming removed 1 base from V and 0 bases from J; junction bases left unmatched: 5. The germline V gene has CDR1 DFQATT and CDR2 SNEGSKA (reference sequence). The CDR3 is 15 amino acids. The CDR3 sequence: CSARAWGQLNTEAFF. The CDR3 DNA sequence: TGCAGTGCTAGAGCCTGGGGACAGCTGAACACTGAAGCTTTCTTT.

Only a few counts were recorded for this clonotype. The chain has TRBV19 and TRBJ2-1, with 10 bases matching TRBD1. CDR3 length equals 14 residues. The V segment lost 5 bases and the J segment 8 bases; nucleotides outside the gene matches: 6. Per germline, CDR1 LNHDA and CDR2 SQIVND (reference sequence). CDR3 coding DNA: TGTGCCAGTAGTGGTTGGGACAGGGGTGATGAGCAGTTCTTC. This sequence encodes CASSGWDRGDEQFF.

This clonotype showed up many times. This chain links TRBV4-2 with TRBJ2-3; 7 bases map to TRBD2. J gave up 2 bases and V 1 base, and 3 bases lay outside the gene matches. CDR1 and CDR2 from the germline V gene are LGHNA and YNFKEQ. The CDR3 has 15 residues. CDR3 DNA: TGTGCCAGCAGCCAAGTCGGGGGGTACACAGATACGCAGTATTTT. It yields the protein CASSQVGGYTDTQYF.

In this sample, this clonotype turned up a few times. The chain links TRBV7-3 to TRBJ2-1, with D possibly TRBD2 on 5 matching bases. The length of the CDR3 is 15 residues. Germline V CDR1 and CDR2: SGHTA, FQGTGA. Between the trimmed V and J ends, which lost 3 bases and 2 bases, there was a span of 11 bases. The CDR3 sequence is CASSLDSAPYNEQFF. DNA for the CDR3: TGTGCCAGCAGCTTGGACTCAGCCCCCTACAATGAGCAGTTCTTC.

This clonotype was detected many times. The V gene is TRBV28, the J gene TRBJ1-2; D gene ambiguous. Trimming left V 5 bases short and J 8 bases short, with 18 bases between. The V gene's germline CDR1 is MDHEN and CDR2 SYDVKM. The CDR3 covers 14 residues. CDR3 nucleotides: TGTGCCAGCAGTCTTGGAGGGTTAGCAAGAGGCTACACCTTC. This translates into CASSLGGLARGYTF.

This clonotype appeared many times. The chain employs TRBV27 and TRBJ1-1; tentative D call: TRBD1 (6 bases). V lost 6 bases to trimming and J lost 4 bases, with 18 bases between them. In germline, CDR1 is MNHEY, CDR2 SMNVEV (reference sequence). The CDR3 contains 15 residues. CDR3 sequence (DNA): TGTGCCAGCAGCGACTCATACGGGGGCCTCACTGAAGCTTTCTTT. Translated, it gives CASSDSYGGLTEAFF.

This clonotype has a count of ten or more. The chain carries TRBV5-1 and TRBJ2-6; no definite D call. The CDR3 contains 14 residues. Germline CDR1 SGHRS, CDR2 YFSETQ. V gave up 0 bases and J gave up 4 bases, with 5 bases separating them. CDR3 sequence reads: CASSLVMGANVLTF. CDR3 sequence (DNA): TGCGCCAGCAGCTTGGTAATGGGGGCCAACGTCCTGACTTTC.

This clonotype was seen many times. The rearrangement joins TRBV11-1 to TRBJ2-1, with 10 bases identical to TRBD2. The V and J ends lost 5 bases and 3 bases, in that order; junction bases with no gene match: 4. Germline V gene data show CDR1 as SGHAT and CDR2 as FQDESV (reference sequence). The CDR3 sequence is 15 residues long. CDR3 in DNA: TGTGCCAGCAGCCCGCGACTAGCGGGCTACAATGAGCAGTTCTTC. Encoded protein: CASSPRLAGYNEQFF.

This clonotype has at least ten counts. The chain combines TRBV5-1 with TRBJ2-6; 9 positions agree with TRBD1. Germline assignment: CDR1 SGHRS and CDR2 YFSETQ. Trimming took 0 bases from V and 1 from J; bases not matched to a gene: 2. This CDR3 has 17 residues. The CDR3 here is CASSLVGTGSGANVLTF. CDR3 nucleotides: TGCGCCAGCAGCTTGGTAGGGACAGGGTCTGGGGCCAACGTCCTGACTTTC.

This clonotype was recorded at least ten times. The genes are TRBV6-5 and TRBJ1-6; 7 bases align to TRBD1. Per the germline V gene, CDR1 is MNHEY and CDR2 is SVGAGI. Trimming took 2 bases from V and 7 from J; bases not matched to a gene: 5. This CDR3 region has 15 residues. The CDR3 DNA sequence: TGTGCCAGCAGTTACGAAGGACAGGAGAATTCACCCCTCCACTTT. Residues: CASSYEGQENSPLHF.

This clonotype was counted ten times or more. This chain connects TRBV4-3 to TRBJ2-4; either TRBD1 or TRBD2 may supply D (7 bases each). The CDR3 runs 14 residues. The ends were cut back, 2 bases at V and 9 bases at J, with 14 bases in the middle. CDR1 and CDR2 from the germline V gene are LGHNA and YSLEER. CDR3 region: CASSQYRGGGIQYF. The CDR3 region has the DNA TGCGCCAGCAGCCAATACAGGGGAGGGGGCATTCAGTACTTC.

The chain employs TRBV9 and TRBJ2-7; 8 nucleotides line up with TRBD2. The trim removed 3 bases at V and 5 bases at J, leaving 13 bases unmatched. This CDR3 is 16 amino acids long. The germline V gene encodes CDR1 SGDLS and CDR2 YYNGEE. Written as DNA, the CDR3 is TGTGCCAGCAGCGCCAGACTTTTAGCGGGACACAACGAGCAGTACTTC. Residues: CASSARLLAGHNEQYF. The whole variable domain, remainder taken from reference TRBV9 and TRBJ2-7, is DSGVTQTPKHLITATGQRVTLRCSPRSGDLSVYWYQQSLDQGLQFLIQYYNGEERAKGNILERFSAQQFPDLHSELNLSSLELGDSALYFCASSARLLAGHNEQYFGPGTRLTVT.

The chain employs TRBV18 and TRBJ1-1, with no clear D. Germline loops: CDR1 KGHSH, CDR2 LQKENI. V was trimmed by 2 bases and J by 5 bases, leaving 9 bases between them. The length of the CDR3 is 13 residues. Written as DNA, the CDR3 is TGTGCCAGCTCACCAATTCAGCGGACTGAAGCTTTCTTT. Protein product: CASSPIQRTEAFF.

This clonotype was counted ten times or more. This chain uses TRBV5-1 with TRBJ2-3; 8 positions agree with TRBD2. The V gene end was trimmed by 6 bases and the J gene end by 2 bases; junction bases not matched to a gene: 5. Per the germline V gene, CDR1 is SGHRS and CDR2 is YFSETQ. The CDR3 runs 14 residues. CDR3 coding DNA: TGCGCCAGCACCGCGGGGGGTCCCACAGATACGCAGTATTTT. Residues: CASTAGGPTDTQYF. The whole variable domain, filled in from reference TRBV5-1 and TRBJ2-3, reads KAGVTQTPRYLIKTRGQQVTLSCSPISGHRSVSWYQQTPGQGLQFLFEYFSETQRNKGNFPGRFSGRQFSNSRSEMNVSTLELGDSALYLCASTAGGPTDTQYFGPGTRLTVL.

This clonotype was recorded at least ten times. The chain employs TRBV5-5 and TRBJ2-1, with D maybe TRBD1 (5 bases). With 4 bases removed from V and 6 bases from J, the gap between germline ends came to 11 bases. Germline values: CDR1 SGHKS, CDR2 YYEKEE (reference sequence). The CDR3 has 13 amino acids. Here the CDR3 reads CASSPGFGNEQFF. CDR3 nucleotide sequence: TGTGCCAGCAGCCCAGGGTTTGGCAATGAGCAGTTCTTC.

This clonotype was recorded many times. The chain employs TRBV12-3 or TRBV12-4 and TRBJ2-3, with D unclear. Trimming removed 5 bases from V and 5 bases from J, with 17 bases in between. The CDR3 loop spans 15 amino acids. CDR3 nucleotides: TGTGCCAGCAGTCTCTTGACACGGGTTGGAGATACGCAGTATTTT. Translated: CASSLLTRVGDTQYF.

This clonotype was detected ten times or more. The rearrangement links TRBV27 to TRBJ2-1, with no clear D. CDR3 length equals 12 residues. V lost 0 bases to trimming and J lost 7 bases, with 4 bases between them. Per germline, CDR1 MNHEY and CDR2 SMNVEV (reference sequence). This CDR3 reads CASSLSRNEQFF. CDR3 coding DNA: TGTGCCAGCAGTTTATCGCGAAATGAGCAGTTCTTC.